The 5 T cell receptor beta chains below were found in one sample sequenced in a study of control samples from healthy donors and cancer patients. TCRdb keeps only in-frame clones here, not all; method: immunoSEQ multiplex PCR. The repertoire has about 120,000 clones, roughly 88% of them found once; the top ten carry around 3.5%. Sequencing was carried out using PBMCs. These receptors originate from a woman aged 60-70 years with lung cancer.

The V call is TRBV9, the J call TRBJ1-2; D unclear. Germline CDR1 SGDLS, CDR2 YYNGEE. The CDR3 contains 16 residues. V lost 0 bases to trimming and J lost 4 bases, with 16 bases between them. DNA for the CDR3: TGTGCCAGCAGCGTAGATCAAGTCGGGGATTTCTATGGCTACACCTTC. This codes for CASSVDQVGDFYGYTF.

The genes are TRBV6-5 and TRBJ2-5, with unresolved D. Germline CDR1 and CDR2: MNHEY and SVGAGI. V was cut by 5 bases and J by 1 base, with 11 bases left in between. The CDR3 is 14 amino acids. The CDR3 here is CASSQRPLQETQYF. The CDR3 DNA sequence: TGTGCCAGCAGTCAGAGGCCTCTCCAAGAGACCCAGTACTTC.

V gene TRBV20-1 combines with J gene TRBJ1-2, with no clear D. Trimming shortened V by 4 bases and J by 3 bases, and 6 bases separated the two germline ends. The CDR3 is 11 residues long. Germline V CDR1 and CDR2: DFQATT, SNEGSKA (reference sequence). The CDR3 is CSATGDYGYTF. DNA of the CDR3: TGCAGTGCTACGGGAGACTATGGCTACACCTTC.

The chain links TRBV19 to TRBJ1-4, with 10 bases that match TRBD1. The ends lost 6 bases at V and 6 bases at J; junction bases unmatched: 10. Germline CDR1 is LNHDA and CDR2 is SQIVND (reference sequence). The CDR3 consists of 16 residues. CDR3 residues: CASSPGTGVSYEKLFF. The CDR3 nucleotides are TGTGCCAGTAGCCCCGGGACAGGGGTGTCGTATGAAAAACTGTTTTTT.

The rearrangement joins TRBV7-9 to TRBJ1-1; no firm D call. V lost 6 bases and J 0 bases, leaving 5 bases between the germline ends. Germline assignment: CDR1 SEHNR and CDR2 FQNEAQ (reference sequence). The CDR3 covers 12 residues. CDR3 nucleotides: TGTGCCAGCAGTAATTTGAACACTGAAGCTTTCTTT. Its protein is CASSNLNTEAFF.